Below, 11 T cell receptor beta chains from the same sample are listed, as sequenced in a study of T cell repertoires in cytomegalovirus infection. The antigens of these receptors remain unknown. Each CDR3 protein gets one entry after TCRdb re-called the reads with MiXCR. The sample shows around 900,000 distinct CDR3 sequences, roughly 31% of them seen only once. The material sequenced was cultured CD8+ T cells from PBMCs, taken from culture after CMV antigen stimulation. These receptors all stem from a human donor in good health (CMV status not recorded). Some clones in this sample may be carry-over from other donors' samples.

This chain uses TRBV7-9 with TRBJ1-1; 7 bases are a match to TRBD1. Germline values: CDR1 SEHNR, CDR2 FQNEAQ (reference sequence). The CDR3 runs 15 residues. V lost 5 bases to trimming and J lost 2 bases; unmatched junction nucleotides: 8. The CDR3 loop reads CASSPTGTANTEAFF. The CDR3 coding sequence is TGTGCCAGCAGCCCAACCGGGACAGCTAACACTGAAGCTTTCTTT.

This clonotype has just a few counts. The chain couples TRBV6-2 or TRBV6-3 to TRBJ2-1; TRBD2 matches at 8 bases. After removal of 7 bases from V and 13 bases from J, the junction contained 9 bases not matched to a gene. The CDR3 is made up of 12 amino acids. CDR1 MNHEY and CDR2 SVGEGT come from the germline V gene. The CDR3 spells CASTSRRGVQFF. CDR3 DNA: TGTGCCAGCACCTCCAGGCGGGGGGTTCAGTTCTTC.

In this sample, this clonotype turned up a few times. The V and J genes are TRBV10-3 and TRBJ2-7; D is perhaps TRBD1 or TRBD2 (6 bases each). The CDR3 sequence is 17 residues long. V lost 5 bases to trimming and J lost 1 base, with 21 bases between them. The germline gives CDR1 ENHRY, CDR2 SYGVKD. CDR3 protein: CAISKTSPGALSYEQYV. CDR3 DNA: TGTGCCATCAGTAAGACTTCCCCGGGGGCCCTTTCCTACGAGCAGTACGTC.

This clonotype was counted a few times. This chain uses TRBV6-1 with TRBJ1-5; 7 bases agree with TRBD1. The CDR3 length is 15 residues. After removal of 6 bases from V and 4 bases from J, the junction contained 9 bases not matched to a gene. The germline gives CDR1 MNHNS, CDR2 SASEGT. The CDR3 here is CASRPAGQANQPQHF. In nucleotides, the CDR3 is TGTGCCAGCAGGCCAGCCGGACAGGCAAATCAGCCCCAGCATTTT.

V usage is TRBV6-5 and J usage is TRBJ2-7, with 10 nucleotides matching TRBD2. CDR1 and CDR2 from the germline V gene are MNHEY and SVGAGI. The CDR3 covers 13 residues. With 8 bases clipped from V and 4 bases from J, the junction kept 5 bases outside the gene matches. CDR3 region: CASRRTSGYEQYF. The CDR3 bases are TGTGCCAGCCGAAGGACTAGCGGATACGAGCAGTACTTC.

The chain combines TRBV4-1 with TRBJ1-5; D not certain. The CDR3 is made up of 17 amino acids. Germline loops: CDR1 MGHRA, CDR2 YSYEKL. V was pared by 0 bases and J by 2 bases, with 14 bases between. CDR3 sequence (DNA): TGCGCCAGCAGCCAAGATCCCGGGATTTTGGGCAATCAGCCCCAGCATTTT. It encodes CASSQDPGILGNQPQHF.

In DNA, the CDR3 is TGTGCCAGTAGGACCCTCGACAGCTCCTACAATGAGCAGTTCTTC. Translation gives CASRTLDSSYNEQFF. This rearrangement joins TRBV19 to TRBJ2-1, with D maybe TRBD1 (5 bases). The CDR3 totals 15 residues. Germline V gives CDR1 LNHDA, CDR2 SQIVND (reference sequence). V was shortened by 6 bases and J by 0 bases, with 12 bases between the two germline ends.

The rearrangement joins TRBV7-4 to TRBJ2-3, with D perhaps TRBD1 (6 bases). The CDR3 spans 18 residues. Germline CDR1 is SGHVT and CDR2 is SQSDAQ. Trimming shortened V by 5 bases and J by 2 bases, and 23 bases separated the two germline ends. CDR3 sequence: CASSPRFLGAHSTDTQYF. In DNA form, the CDR3 reads TGTGCCAGCAGCCCCCGGTTTCTGGGGGCCCACTCCACAGATACGCAGTATTTT. Drawing the rest from reference TRBV7-4 and TRBJ2-3, the complete variable domain is GAGVSQSPRYKVAKRGRDVALRCDSISGHVTLYWYRQTLGQGSEVLTYSQSDAQRDKSGRPSGRFSAERPERSVSTLKIQRTEQGDSAVYLCASSPRFLGAHSTDTQYFGPGTRLTVL.

This clonotype turned up a few times. V gene TRBV5-5 combines with J gene TRBJ2-7, with TRBD2 matching over 8 bases. The V segment lost 5 bases and the J segment 3 bases; nucleotides outside the gene matches: 10. CDR1 and CDR2 from the germline V gene are SGHKS and YYEKEE (reference sequence). The CDR3 is made up of 15 amino acids. The CDR3 nucleotides read TGTGCCAGCAGTTTAGTAGCGGGGAGTTACTACGAGCAGTACTTC. It specifies CASSLVAGSYYEQYF.

The rearrangement uses TRBV11-3 and TRBJ1-5; 12 nucleotides align to TRBD1. CDR3 size: 16 residues. V gave up 5 bases and J gave up 5 bases; unmatched junction bases: 7. The germline gives CDR1 SGHNT, CDR2 YENEEA. CDR3 sequence reads: CASSLPGQGAHQPQHF. DNA of the CDR3: TGTGCCAGCAGCCTGCCGGGACAGGGGGCTCATCAGCCCCAGCATTTT.

For this clonotype: Compared with germline, one end of the junction differs, possibly owing to a read error. This sequence joins TRBV6-5 and TRBJ2-7; TRBD1 agrees at 9 bases. Germline CDR1 reads MNHEY; CDR2 reads SVGAGI. The length of the CDR3 is 14 residues. In DNA, the CDR3 is TGTGCTAGCAATACGGGACAGGGAACCTACGAGCAGTACTTC. Protein product: CASNTGQGTYEQYF.